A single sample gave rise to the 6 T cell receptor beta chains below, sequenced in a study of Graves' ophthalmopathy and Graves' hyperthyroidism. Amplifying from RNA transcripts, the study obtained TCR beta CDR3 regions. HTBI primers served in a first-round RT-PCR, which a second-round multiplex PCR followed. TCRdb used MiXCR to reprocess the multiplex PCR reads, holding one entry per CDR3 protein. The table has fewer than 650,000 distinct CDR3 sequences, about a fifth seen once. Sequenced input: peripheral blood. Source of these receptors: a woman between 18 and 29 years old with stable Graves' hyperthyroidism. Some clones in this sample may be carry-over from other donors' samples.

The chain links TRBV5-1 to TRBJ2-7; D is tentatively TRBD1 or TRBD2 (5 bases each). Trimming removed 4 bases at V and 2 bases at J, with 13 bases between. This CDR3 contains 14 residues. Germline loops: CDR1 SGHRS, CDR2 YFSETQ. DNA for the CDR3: TGCGCCAGCAGCGCCCGGGACGGAGCCTACGAGCAGTACTTC. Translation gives CASSARDGAYEQYF. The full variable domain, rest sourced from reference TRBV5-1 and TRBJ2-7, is KAGVTQTPRYLIKTRGQQVTLSCSPISGHRSVSWYQQTPGQGLQFLFEYFSETQRNKGNFPGRFSGRQFSNSRSEMNVSTLELGDSALYLCASSARDGAYEQYFGPGTRLTVT.

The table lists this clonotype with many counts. CDR3 protein: CASSLEAGDQPQHF. CDR3 coding DNA: TGCGCCAGCAGCTTGGAGGCAGGGGATCAGCCCCAGCATTTT. The chain has TRBV5-1 and TRBJ1-5, with a possible D match to TRBD1 (6 bases). Germline V CDR1 and CDR2: SGHRS, YFSETQ. Trimming took off 0 bases at V and 5 bases at J, with 9 bases between the two ends. The CDR3 length is 14 residues.

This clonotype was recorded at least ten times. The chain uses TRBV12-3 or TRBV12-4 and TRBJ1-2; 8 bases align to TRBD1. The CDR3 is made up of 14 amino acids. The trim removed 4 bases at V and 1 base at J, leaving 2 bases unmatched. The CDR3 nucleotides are TGTGCCAGCAGTTACGGACAGGGTAACTATGGCTACACCTTC. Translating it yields CASSYGQGNYGYTF.

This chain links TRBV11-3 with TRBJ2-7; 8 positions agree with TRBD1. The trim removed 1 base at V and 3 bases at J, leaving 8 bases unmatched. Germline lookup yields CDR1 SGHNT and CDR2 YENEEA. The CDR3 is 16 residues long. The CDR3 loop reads CASSLVSGGSIYEQYF. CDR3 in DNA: TGTGCCAGCAGCTTAGTGTCAGGGGGCTCAATCTACGAGCAGTACTTC.

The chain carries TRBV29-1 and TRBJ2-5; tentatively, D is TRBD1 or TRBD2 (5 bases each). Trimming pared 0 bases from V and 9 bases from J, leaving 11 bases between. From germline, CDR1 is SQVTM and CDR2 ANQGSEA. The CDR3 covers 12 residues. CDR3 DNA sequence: TGCAGCGTTGAAGATCGAGGGACCGCCCAGTACTTC. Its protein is CSVEDRGTAQYF.

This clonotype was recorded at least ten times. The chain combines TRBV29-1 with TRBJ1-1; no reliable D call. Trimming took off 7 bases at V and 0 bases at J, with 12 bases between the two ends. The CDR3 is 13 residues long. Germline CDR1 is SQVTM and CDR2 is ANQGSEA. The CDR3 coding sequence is TGCAGCGCAACAAGAGTCTTGAACACTGAAGCTTTCTTT. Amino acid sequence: CSATRVLNTEAFF. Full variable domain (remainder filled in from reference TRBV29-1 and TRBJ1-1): SAVISQKPSRDICQRGTSLTIQCQVDSQVTMMFWYRQQPGQSLTLIATANQGSEATYESGFVIDKFPISRPNLTFSTLTVSNMSPEDSSIYLCSATRVLNTEAFFGQGTRLTVV.